This TCR gamma chain emerged from a study of γδ T cells in repeated Plasmodium falciparum infection. TCRdb re-called the multiplex PCR reads with CATT. The repertoire consists of 13,000 to 15,000 gamma-chain clones, with 1.6% occurring once and the leading ten covering under 35%. This clone was observed many times. TCRdb assigns this DNA the protein of a much larger clone, which departs from its translation at residue 2; this likely reflects a read error, and the protein shown comes from translating the DNA. Germline assignment: CDR1 GITISATS and CDR2 ISYDGTV (reference sequence). The CDR3 has 19 amino acids. Flow sorting of PBMC yielded separate Vgamma9/Vdelta2+ and Vdelta2-negative gammadelta T cell populations for bulk repertoire analysis.

Sequencing used gamma-delta T cells from blood. The receptor comes from a pool of human donors (malaria-infected and uninfected, not separated). The chain is built from TRGV9 and TRGJP. TCRdb offers no J gene call, so here the DNA was matched to germline to obtain one. The CDR3 region has the DNA TGTACCTTGTGGGAGGTGCATCGCCCTCAAGAGTTGGGCAAAAAAATCAAGGTATTT. Translating gives CTLWEVHRPQELGKKIKVF.